What follows is one T cell receptor beta chain and its context. This sample was taken from a study of blood T cell repertoires in COVID-19. This table comes from immunoSEQ multiplex PCR, and its TCRdb copy is limited to in-frame clones, with some not included. Of approximately 300,000 clones listed, about nine tenths are singletons. Germline values: CDR1 MGHRA, CDR2 YSYEKL. This CDR3 is built from 14 residues. Trimming took 4 bases from V and 3 from J; bases not matched to a gene: 6. The V call is TRBV4-1, the J call TRBJ2-7; 7 bases fit TRBD2. The TCR was taken from a woman aged 25-40 years with COVID-19, enrolled during active disease. Sequencing was done on a sample of peripheral blood. The CDR3 DNA reads as TGCGCCAGCAGCCCTCGGGAGGCCGACTACGAGCAGTACTTC. Translating gives CASSPREADYEQYF.